One and the same sample provided the 2 T cell receptor beta chains below, sequenced in a study of beta chain features in type 1 diabetes. Expressed TCRB transcripts were sequenced because the entire RNA isolate underwent reverse transcription. Sequencing used immunoSEQ multiplex PCR; TCRdb keeps in-frame clones, though not all of them. This table holds about 180,000 clones, 7.8% found once. Their cognate antigens are unknown. Study findings and constraints: Patients with Type 1 diabetes showed moderately but significantly shorter TCRB CDR3s in all four CD4+ subsets.

The sample was central memory CD4+ T cells from blood. These receptors were taken from a woman aged 40 to 55 with type 1 diabetes.

This clone appeared a few times. The chain carries TRBV5-1 and TRBJ1-2, with 8 bases identical to TRBD1. In germline, CDR1 is SGHRS, CDR2 YFSETQ. The length of the CDR3 is 18 residues. Trimming took 3 bases from V and 0 from J; bases not matched to a gene: 13. CDR3 sequence (DNA): TGCGCCAGCAGCTCAACCTCGTCAGGGGGCACTGCTAACTATGGCTACACCTTC. Encoded protein: CASSSTSSGGTANYGYTF.

This clone was found a few times. J is TRBJ1-4 and V is TRBV5-6; 8 bases line up with TRBD1. The CDR3 is 17 residues long. The ends lost 0 bases at V and 5 bases at J; junction bases unmatched: 9. Per the germline V gene, CDR1 is SGHDT and CDR2 is YYEEEE. CDR3 bases: TGTGCCAGCAGCTTGGGCGCCAGGGGGCAATCGAATGAAAAACTGTTTTTT. This codes for CASSLGARGQSNEKLFF.